The following is a T cell receptor (beta chain) sequence with its context. Its specificity is not known. The CDR3 length is 12 residues. Germline loops: CDR1 KGHSY, CDR2 FQNENV. The V gene lost 2 bases and the J gene lost 6 bases, with 8 bases spanning the gap. Time point given: persistent/refractory GD, antithyroid drugs over 5 years with positive TRAb. PBMC-derived RNA was used for the TCR library. This entry belongs to a study of regulatory T cells in long-lasting Graves disease. Relying on iRepertoire HTBI primers and Arm-PCR of CDR3 regions, the team built TCR beta libraries. From the multiplex PCR reads, TCRdb called clonotypes with MiXCR, one entry per CDR3 protein. The sample contains approximately 380,000 distinct CDR3 sequences, around 20% of which appear only once. Findings of the study overall: Persistent disease exhibited a predilection for TRBV28, TRBJ1-2 and TRBJ2-5.

Source: peripheral blood mononuclear cells (PBMCs), taken when the disease was refractory, from a patient treated with antithyroid drugs. This TCR derives from a female donor with Graves disease. The chain carries TRBV16 and TRBJ2-7; D is perhaps TRBD1 (5 bases). CDR3 sequence: CASSQTRGEQYF. The DNA of the CDR3 is TGTGCCAGCAGCCAAACAAGGGGCGAGCAGTACTTC.